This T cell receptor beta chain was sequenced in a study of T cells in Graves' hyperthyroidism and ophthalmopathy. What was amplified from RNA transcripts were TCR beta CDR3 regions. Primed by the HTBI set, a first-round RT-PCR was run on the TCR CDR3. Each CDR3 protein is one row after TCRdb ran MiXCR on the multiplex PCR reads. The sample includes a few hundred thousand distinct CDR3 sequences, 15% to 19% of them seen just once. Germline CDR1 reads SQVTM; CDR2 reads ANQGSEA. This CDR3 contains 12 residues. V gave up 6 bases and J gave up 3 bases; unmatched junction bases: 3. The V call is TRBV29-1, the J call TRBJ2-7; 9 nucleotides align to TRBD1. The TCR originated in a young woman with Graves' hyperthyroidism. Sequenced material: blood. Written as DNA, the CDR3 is TGCAGCGTGGGACAGGGCGTCTACGAGCAGTACTTC. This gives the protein CSVGQGVYEQYF.